This TCR beta chain was recovered during a study of blood T cells in healthy people across ages. The germline CDR1 and CDR2 sequences are SGHKS and YYEKEE (reference sequence). Unmatched junction bases numbered 8, after V lost 7 bases and J lost 4 bases. This CDR3 has 14 residues. Investigators took about 9.1 milliliters of peripheral blood from every donor. A J-beta primer mix and a sample-barcoded 5' primer were used in a second PCR of about 7 to 12 cycles. Every cDNA molecule carried a tag from a template-switch adaptor bearing 12 random nucleotides. All samples yielded 3 million or more CDR3-containing paired-end reads. A single record per CDR3 protein comes from TCRdb applying MiXCR to the 5' RACE reads. The table lists approximately 1.5 million distinct CDR3 sequences, roughly 43% of them singletons. This clonotype was found once.

This chain joins TRBV5-5 and TRBJ2-7; 10 bases are a match to TRBD1. Specimen: blood. The receptor was derived from a woman younger than 30 in good health. In DNA form, the CDR3 reads TGTGCCAGCCGCCAGGGACAGGGGCAGTACGAGCAGTACTTC. Protein sequence: CASRQGQGQYEQYF.